This TCR beta chain was sequenced in a study of cytomegalovirus exposure and HLA in healthy donors. The PCR employed 60 Vbeta primers together with 13 Jbeta primers. TCRdb keeps only in-frame clones here, not all; method: immunoSEQ multiplex PCR. The sample consists of around 130,000 clones, around 59% of them appearing once. The CDR3 spans 12 residues. V shed 5 bases and J shed 5 bases, with 9 bases lying between them. Germline V gene lookup returns CDR1 SGHVS and CDR2 FQNEAQ. Sequencing input: PBMCs. The receptor's source is a male donor in good health and CMV-seronegative. V gene TRBV7-8 combines with J gene TRBJ1-2; the D is unclear. CDR3 DNA sequence: TGTGCCAGCAGCAAAACTGATTATGGCTACACCTTC. Protein sequence: CASSKTDYGYTF.